A single sample gave rise to the 14 T cell receptor beta chains below, sequenced in a study of blood T cells in healthy people across ages. A second roughly 7 to 11 cycle PCR used barcoded and J-beta primers. TCRdb fed the 5' RACE reads into MiXCR, producing one record per CDR3 protein. Of fewer than 2 million distinct CDR3 sequences listed, 39% were seen once; the top ten hold roughly 24%. The sequencing sample was made of blood. Every receptor here comes from a human donor in good health.

The V and J genes are TRBV29-1 and TRBJ2-7; TRBD2 matches 7 bases. Germline V lookup: CDR1 SQVTM, CDR2 ANQGSEA. The CDR3 contains 13 residues. V shed 3 bases and J 6 bases; nucleotides not matched to a gene: 8. CDR3 amino acids: CSVDCRGGSEQYF. The CDR3 DNA reads as TGCAGCGTTGATTGTCGGGGAGGGAGCGAGCAGTACTTC.

The CDR3 is CASSSRRVATLREQYF. The CDR3 nucleotides read TGTGCCAGCAGCTCCAGACGGGTCGCGACCTTACGCGAGCAGTACTTC. The chain uses TRBV7-2 and TRBJ2-7; no definite D call. Germline V gives CDR1 SGHTA, CDR2 FQGNSA. Trimming left V 4 bases short and J 6 bases short, with 22 bases between. This CDR3 is 16 amino acids long.

The chain recombines TRBV20-1 with TRBJ2-1; TRBD1 might be the D (5 bases). Between the trimmed V and J ends, which lost 0 bases and 0 bases, there was a span of 6 bases. From germline, CDR1 is DFQATT and CDR2 SNEGSKA (reference sequence). The CDR3 loop spans 14 amino acids. CDR3 residues: CSAREQVSYNEQFF. In nucleotides, the CDR3 is TGCAGTGCTAGAGAACAGGTCTCCTACAATGAGCAGTTCTTC.

This chain joins TRBV7-3 and TRBJ1-5; no clear D gene. V was clipped by 5 bases and J by 7 bases, with 12 bases between them. The CDR3 is 13 residues long. The V gene's germline CDR1 is SGHTA and CDR2 FQGTGA. The CDR3 loop reads CASSAGPQQPQHF. Here the CDR3 DNA reads TGTGCCAGCAGCGCAGGCCCCCAACAGCCCCAGCATTTT.

This chain's CDR3 is CSALEGVAQYNEQFF. CDR3 bases: TGCAGTGCTCTAGAAGGTGTAGCGCAGTACAATGAGCAGTTCTTC. The rearrangement joins TRBV20-1 to TRBJ2-1; possible D gene TRBD2, 5 bases. V shed 5 bases and J shed 4 bases, with 18 bases lying between them. The CDR3 extends over 15 amino acids. Germline V gene lookup returns CDR1 DFQATT and CDR2 SNEGSKA (reference sequence).

The genes are TRBV29-1 and TRBJ1-1, with TRBD1 as a possible D gene (5 bases). Germline CDR1 and CDR2: SQVTM and ANQGSEA. CDR3 length: 15 residues. Trimming shortened V by 0 bases and J by 0 bases, and 11 bases separated the two germline ends. This CDR3 reads CSVEDSAGLNTEAFF. The CDR3 bases are TGCAGCGTTGAAGATTCTGCGGGGCTGAACACTGAAGCTTTCTTT.

The chain uses TRBV6-1 and TRBJ1-4, with D tentatively TRBD1 (5 bases). The CDR3 contains 14 residues. V lost 7 bases and J 4 bases, leaving 13 bases between the germline ends. Germline CDR1 and CDR2: MNHNS and SASEGT. The CDR3 DNA reads TGTGCCAGCACCCTCGGGACCTATAATGAAAAACTGTTTTTT. It yields the protein CASTLGTYNEKLFF.

Details on this clonotype: One end of the junction fails to match germline, which may point to a read error. The genes are TRBV27 and TRBJ2-7; TRBD1 aligns across 7 bases. Germline V gives CDR1 MNHEY, CDR2 SMNVEV (reference sequence). The CDR3 is made up of 14 amino acids. The CDR3 nucleotides are TGTGCCAGCAGTTTAACCAGGGGGTTGTACGTGCAGTACTTC. It codes for CASSLTRGLYVQYF.

The rearrangement uses TRBV12-3 or TRBV12-4 and TRBJ2-6, with D unclear. The CDR3 spans 14 residues. V lost 6 bases and J lost 0, with 6 bases in between. The CDR3, as DNA: TGTGCCAGCAGAGAGAACTCTGGGGCCAACGTCCTGACTTTC. It codes for CASRENSGANVLTF.

The table lists this clonotype with a few counts. The chain couples TRBV5-1 to TRBJ1-1; TRBD1 is a possible D gene (6 bases). The CDR3 covers 12 residues. V was trimmed by 7 bases and J by 4 bases, leaving 11 bases between them. The germline V gene has CDR1 SGHRS and CDR2 YFSETQ. The CDR3 bases are TGCGCCAGCCATGAGGGGGGCACTGAAGCTTTCTTT. Translation gives CASHEGGTEAFF.

V and J are TRBV25-1 and TRBJ1-5, with D unresolved. Germline V gene lookup returns CDR1 MGHDK and CDR2 SYGVNS. V gave up 2 bases and J gave up 4 bases, with 9 bases separating them. CDR3 length: 14 amino acids. The CDR3 is CASSEHGSNQPQHF. The DNA for the CDR3 is TGTGCCAGCAGTGAACACGGTTCTAATCAGCCCCAGCATTTT.

This clonotype was picked up one time. V usage is TRBV10-3 and J usage is TRBJ2-7; D is perhaps TRBD1 (5 bases). Germline V gene data show CDR1 as ENHRY and CDR2 as SYGVKD. The V gene lost 8 bases and the J gene lost 5 bases, with 16 bases spanning the gap. CDR3 length: 13 amino acids. CDR3 coding DNA: TGTGCCATCCAGGGCCCCCCTGGGGACGAGCAGTACTTC. Protein product: CAIQGPPGDEQYF.

This clonotype was observed a single time. This chain links TRBV4-2 with TRBJ1-2; the D is unclear. Trimming stripped 0 bases from V and 4 bases from J, with 9 bases between. This CDR3 comprises 14 residues. Per the germline V gene, CDR1 is LGHNA and CDR2 is YNFKEQ. CDR3 region: CASSQEKLVYGYTF. CDR3 DNA: TGTGCCAGCAGCCAAGAAAAGTTGGTCTATGGCTACACCTTC.

The chain combines TRBV4-3 with TRBJ2-7; no clear D. CDR3 length: 16 residues. CDR1 is LGHNA, CDR2 YSLEER, per germline. V lost 0 bases and J lost 3, with 15 bases in between. In DNA, the CDR3 is TGCGCCAGCAGCCAAGACGGGCTGAGGCAGATCTACGAGCAGTACTTC. Its protein product is CASSQDGLRQIYEQYF.